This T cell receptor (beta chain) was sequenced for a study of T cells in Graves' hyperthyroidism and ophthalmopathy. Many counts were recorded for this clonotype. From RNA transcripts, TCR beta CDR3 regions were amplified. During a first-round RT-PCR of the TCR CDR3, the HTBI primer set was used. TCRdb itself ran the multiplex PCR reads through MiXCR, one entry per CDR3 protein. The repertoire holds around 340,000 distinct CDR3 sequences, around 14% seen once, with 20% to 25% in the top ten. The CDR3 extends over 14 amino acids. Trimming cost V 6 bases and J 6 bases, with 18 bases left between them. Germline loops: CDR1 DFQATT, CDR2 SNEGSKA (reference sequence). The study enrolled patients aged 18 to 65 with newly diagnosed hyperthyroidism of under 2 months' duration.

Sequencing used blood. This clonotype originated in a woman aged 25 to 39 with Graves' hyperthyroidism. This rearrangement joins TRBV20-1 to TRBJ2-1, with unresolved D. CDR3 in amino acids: CSANGYPRPNEQFF. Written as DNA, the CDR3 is TGCAGTGCAAACGGGTACCCCAGACCCAATGAGCAGTTCTTC.